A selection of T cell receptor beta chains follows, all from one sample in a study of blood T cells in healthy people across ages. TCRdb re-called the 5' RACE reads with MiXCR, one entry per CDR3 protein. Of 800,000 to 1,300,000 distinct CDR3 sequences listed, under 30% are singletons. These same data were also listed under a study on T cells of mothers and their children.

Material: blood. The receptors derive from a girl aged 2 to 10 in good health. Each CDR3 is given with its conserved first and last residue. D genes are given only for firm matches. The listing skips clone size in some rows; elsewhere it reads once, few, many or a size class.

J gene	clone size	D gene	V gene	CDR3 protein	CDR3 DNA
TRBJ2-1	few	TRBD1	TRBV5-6	CASRYDRGAEQFF	TGTGCCAGCAGATACGACAGGGGGGCTGAGCAGTTCTTC
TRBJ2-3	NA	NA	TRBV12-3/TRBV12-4	CASRVRGDMQYF	TGTGCCAGCAGAGTGAGGGGGGATATGCAGTATTTT
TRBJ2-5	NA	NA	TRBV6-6	CASSYRGEETQYF	TGTGCCAGCAGTTACAGGGGGGAAGAGACCCAGTACTTC
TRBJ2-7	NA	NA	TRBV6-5	CASSYGPIYEQYF	TGTGCCAGCAGTTATGGGCCCATCTACGAGCAGTACTTC
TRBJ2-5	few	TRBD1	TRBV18	CASSHQTDRGFGQYF	TGTGCCAGCTCACACCAGACGGACAGGGGTTTCGGACAGTACTTC
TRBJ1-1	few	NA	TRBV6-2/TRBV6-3	CASSYPTETAFF	TGTGCCAGCAGTTACCCGACAGAGACAGCTTTCTTT
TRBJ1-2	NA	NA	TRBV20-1	CSAPGDGYTF	TGCAGTGCTCCGGGGGACGGCTACACCTTC
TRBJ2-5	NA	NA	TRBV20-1	CSGSKTAKETQYF	TGCAGTGGGTCAAAGACAGCGAAAGAGACCCAGTACTTC
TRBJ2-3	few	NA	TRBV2	CASSEAPSDTQYF	TGTGCCAGCAGTGAAGCGCCGTCAGATACGCAGTATTTT
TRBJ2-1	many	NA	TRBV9	CASSDPAWYPDNEQFF	TGTGCCAGCAGCGATCCAGCATGGTACCCGGACAATGAGCAGTTCTTC
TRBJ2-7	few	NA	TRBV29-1	CSVEDGLGAPYEQYF	TGCAGCGTTGAAGATGGTTTAGGGGCCCCCTACGAGCAGTACTTC
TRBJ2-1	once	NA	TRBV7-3	CASSDPVGTYNEQFF	TGTGCCAGCAGTGACCCCGTGGGGACCTACAATGAGCAGTTCTTC
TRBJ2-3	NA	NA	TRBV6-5	CASSDDRGTDTQYF	TGTGCCAGCAGTGACGACCGGGGCACAGATACGCAGTATTTT
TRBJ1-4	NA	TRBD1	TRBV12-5	CASGTGSSDEKLFF	TGTGCTAGTGGGACAGGGTCCTCGGATGAAAAACTGTTTTTT
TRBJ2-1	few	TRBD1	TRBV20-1	CSARVVGQGDLEQFF	TGCAGTGCTAGAGTGGTTGGACAGGGAGACCTTGAGCAGTTCTTC